This entry concerns a single TCR beta chain. This CDR3 has 17 residues. The V gene end was trimmed by 5 bases and the J gene end by 1 base; junction bases not matched to a gene: 9. Germline V lookup: CDR1 SNHLY, CDR2 FYNNEI. This record comes from a study of blood T cell repertoires in COVID-19. Sequencing used immunoSEQ multiplex PCR; TCRdb keeps in-frame clones, though not all of them. Of about 350,000 clones listed, approximately 89% are singletons. The sample was peripheral blood. V and J are TRBV2 and TRBJ1-5, with TRBD1 matching over 9 bases. This clonotype was sampled from a woman in her sixties or seventies with COVID-19, enrolled during active disease. CDR3 loop: CASSSGTGLGSNQPQHF. CDR3 in DNA: TGTGCCAGCAGTTCCGGGACAGGGCTGGGAAGCAATCAGCCCCAGCATTTT.